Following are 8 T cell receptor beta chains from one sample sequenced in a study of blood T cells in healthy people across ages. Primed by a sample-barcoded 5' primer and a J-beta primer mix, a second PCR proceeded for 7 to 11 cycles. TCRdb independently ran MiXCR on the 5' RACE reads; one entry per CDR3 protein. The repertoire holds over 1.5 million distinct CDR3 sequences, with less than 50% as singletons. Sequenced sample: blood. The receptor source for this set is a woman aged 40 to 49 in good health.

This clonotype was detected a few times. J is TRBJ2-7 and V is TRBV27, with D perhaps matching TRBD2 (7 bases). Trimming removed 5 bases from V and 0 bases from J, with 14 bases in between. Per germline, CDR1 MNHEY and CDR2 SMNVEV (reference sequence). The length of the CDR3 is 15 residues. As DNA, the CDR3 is TGTGCCAGCAGTCGACAAGGGGGGGCCTCCTACGAGCAGTACTTC. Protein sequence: CASSRQGGASYEQYF.

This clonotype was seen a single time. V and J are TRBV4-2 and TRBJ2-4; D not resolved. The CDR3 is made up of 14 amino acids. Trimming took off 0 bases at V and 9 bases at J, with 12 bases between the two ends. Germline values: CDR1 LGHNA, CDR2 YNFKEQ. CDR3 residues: CASSQEGRSGIQYF. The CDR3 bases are TGTGCCAGCAGCCAAGAGGGCCGGTCGGGCATTCAGTACTTC.

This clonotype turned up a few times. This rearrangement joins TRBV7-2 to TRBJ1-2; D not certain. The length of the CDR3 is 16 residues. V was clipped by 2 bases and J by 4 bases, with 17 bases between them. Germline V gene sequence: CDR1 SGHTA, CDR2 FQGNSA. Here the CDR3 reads CASSLRSAGWGYGYTF. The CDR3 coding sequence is TGTGCCAGCAGCTTAAGGTCGGCGGGTTGGGGCTATGGCTACACCTTC.

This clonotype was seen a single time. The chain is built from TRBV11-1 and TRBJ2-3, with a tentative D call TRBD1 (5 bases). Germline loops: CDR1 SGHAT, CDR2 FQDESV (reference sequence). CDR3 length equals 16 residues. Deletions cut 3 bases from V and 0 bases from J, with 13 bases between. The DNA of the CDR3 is TGTGCCAGCAGCTTGCTTGGGGCGCTAAGCACAGATACGCAGTATTTT. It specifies CASSLLGALSTDTQYF.

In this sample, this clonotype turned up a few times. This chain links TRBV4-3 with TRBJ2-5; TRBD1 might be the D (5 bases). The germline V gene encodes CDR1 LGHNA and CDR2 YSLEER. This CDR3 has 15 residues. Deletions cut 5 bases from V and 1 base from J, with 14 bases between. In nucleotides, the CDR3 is TGCGCCAGCAGCTTTCGCCCAGGGTTCCAAGAGACCCAGTACTTC. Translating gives CASSFRPGFQETQYF.

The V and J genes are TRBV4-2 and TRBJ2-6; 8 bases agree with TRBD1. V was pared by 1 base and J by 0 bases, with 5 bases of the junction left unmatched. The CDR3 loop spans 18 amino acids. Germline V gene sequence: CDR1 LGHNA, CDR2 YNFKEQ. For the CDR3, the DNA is TGTGCCAGCAGCCAAGGACAGGGGAAAGACTCTGGGGCCAACGTCCTGACTTTC. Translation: CASSQGQGKDSGANVLTF.

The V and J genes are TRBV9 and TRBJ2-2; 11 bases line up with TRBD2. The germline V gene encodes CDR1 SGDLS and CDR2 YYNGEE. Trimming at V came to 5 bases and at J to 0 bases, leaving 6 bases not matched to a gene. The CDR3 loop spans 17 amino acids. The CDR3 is CASSRLAGYANTGELFF. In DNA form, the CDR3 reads TGTGCCAGCAGTCGACTAGCGGGGTACGCGAACACCGGGGAGCTGTTTTTT.

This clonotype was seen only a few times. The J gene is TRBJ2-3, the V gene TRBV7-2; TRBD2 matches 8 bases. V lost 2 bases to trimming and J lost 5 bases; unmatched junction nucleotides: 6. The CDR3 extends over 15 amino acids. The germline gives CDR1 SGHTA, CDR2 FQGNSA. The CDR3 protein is CASSLLPAGVDTQYF. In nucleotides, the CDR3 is TGTGCCAGCAGCTTACTACCAGCGGGGGTAGATACGCAGTATTTT.